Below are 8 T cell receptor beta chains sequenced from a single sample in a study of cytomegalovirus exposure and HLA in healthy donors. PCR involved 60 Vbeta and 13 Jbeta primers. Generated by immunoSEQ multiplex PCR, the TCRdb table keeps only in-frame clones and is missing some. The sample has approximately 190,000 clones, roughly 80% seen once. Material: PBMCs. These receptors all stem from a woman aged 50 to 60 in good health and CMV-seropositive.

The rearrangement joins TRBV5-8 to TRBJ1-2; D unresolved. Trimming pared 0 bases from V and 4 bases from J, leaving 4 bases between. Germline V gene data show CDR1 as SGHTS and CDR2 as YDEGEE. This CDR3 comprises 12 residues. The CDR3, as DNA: TGTGCCAGCAGCTTGGATATCTATGGCTACACCTTC. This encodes CASSLDIYGYTF.

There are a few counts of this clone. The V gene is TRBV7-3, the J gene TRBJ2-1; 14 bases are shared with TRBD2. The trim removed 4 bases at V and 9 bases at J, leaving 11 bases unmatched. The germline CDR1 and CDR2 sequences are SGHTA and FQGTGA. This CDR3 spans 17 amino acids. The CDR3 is CASSSQRLAGGPSEQFF. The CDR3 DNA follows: TGTGCCAGCAGCTCACAAAGACTAGCGGGAGGGCCTAGTGAGCAGTTCTTC.

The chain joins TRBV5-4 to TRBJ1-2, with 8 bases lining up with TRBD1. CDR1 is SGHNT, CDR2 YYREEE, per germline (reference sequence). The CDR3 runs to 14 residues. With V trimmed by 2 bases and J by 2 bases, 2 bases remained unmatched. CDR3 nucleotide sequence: TGTGCCAGCAGCTTAACAGGGGGAAACTATGGCTACACCTTC. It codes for CASSLTGGNYGYTF.

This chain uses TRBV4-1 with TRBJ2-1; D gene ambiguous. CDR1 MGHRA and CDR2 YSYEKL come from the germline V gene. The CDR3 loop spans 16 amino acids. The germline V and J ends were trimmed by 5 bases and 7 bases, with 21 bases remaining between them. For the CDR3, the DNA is TGCGCCAGCAGCTCCCGGTACGGTACCGCAATTAATGAGCAGTTCTTC. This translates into CASSSRYGTAINEQFF.

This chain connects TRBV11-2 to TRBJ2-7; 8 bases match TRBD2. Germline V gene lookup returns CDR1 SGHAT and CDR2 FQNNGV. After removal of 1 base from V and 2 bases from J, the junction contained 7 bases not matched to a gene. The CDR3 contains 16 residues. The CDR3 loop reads CASSLGPSGGPYEQYF. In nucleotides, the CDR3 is TGTGCCAGCAGCTTAGGACCTTCGGGGGGGCCCTACGAGCAGTACTTC.

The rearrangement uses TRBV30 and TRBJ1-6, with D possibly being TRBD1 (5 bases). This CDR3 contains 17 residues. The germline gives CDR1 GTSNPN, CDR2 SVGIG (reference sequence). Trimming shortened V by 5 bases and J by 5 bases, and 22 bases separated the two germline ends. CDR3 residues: CAWGHGTSRINNSPLHF. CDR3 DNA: TGTGCCTGGGGACACGGGACTTCGAGGATCAATAATTCACCCCTCCACTTT.

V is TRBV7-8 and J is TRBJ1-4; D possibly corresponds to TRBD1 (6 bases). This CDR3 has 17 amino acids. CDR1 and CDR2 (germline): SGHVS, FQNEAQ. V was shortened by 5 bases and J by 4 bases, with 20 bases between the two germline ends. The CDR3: CASSKTGTRNYNEKLFF. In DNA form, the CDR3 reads TGTGCCAGCAGCAAGACCGGGACAAGAAATTATAATGAAAAACTGTTTTTT.

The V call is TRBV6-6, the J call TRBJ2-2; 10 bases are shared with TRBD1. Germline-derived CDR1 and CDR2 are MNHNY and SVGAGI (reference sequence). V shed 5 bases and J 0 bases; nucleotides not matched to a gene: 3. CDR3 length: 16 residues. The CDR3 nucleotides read TGTGCCAGCAGTCATGGACAGGGGGCGAACACCGGGGAGCTGTTTTTT. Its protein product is CASSHGQGANTGELFF.